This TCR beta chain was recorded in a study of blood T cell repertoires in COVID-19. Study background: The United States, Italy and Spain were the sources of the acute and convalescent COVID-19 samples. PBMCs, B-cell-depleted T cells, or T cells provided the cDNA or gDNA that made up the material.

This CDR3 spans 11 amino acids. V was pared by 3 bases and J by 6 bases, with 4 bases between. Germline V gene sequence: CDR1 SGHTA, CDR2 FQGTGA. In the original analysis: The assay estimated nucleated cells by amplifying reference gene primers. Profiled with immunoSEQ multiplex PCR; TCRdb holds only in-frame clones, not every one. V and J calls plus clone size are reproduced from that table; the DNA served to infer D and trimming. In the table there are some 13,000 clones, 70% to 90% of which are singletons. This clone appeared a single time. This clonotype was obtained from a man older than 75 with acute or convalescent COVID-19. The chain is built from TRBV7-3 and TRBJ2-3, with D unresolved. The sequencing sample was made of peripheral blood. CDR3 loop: CASSFGDTQYF. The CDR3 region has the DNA TGTGCCAGCAGCTTCGGGGATACGCAGTATTTT.